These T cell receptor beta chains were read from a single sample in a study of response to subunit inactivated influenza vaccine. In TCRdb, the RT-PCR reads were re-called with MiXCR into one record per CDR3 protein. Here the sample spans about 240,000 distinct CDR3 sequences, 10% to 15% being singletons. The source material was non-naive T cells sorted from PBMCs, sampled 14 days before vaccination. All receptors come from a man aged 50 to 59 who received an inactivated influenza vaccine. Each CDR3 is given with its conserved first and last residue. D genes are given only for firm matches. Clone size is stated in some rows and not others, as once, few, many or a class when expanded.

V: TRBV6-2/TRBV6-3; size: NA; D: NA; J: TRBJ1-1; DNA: TGTGCCAGCAGTTACTCTGGAGGGGCGAACACTGAAGCTTTCTTT; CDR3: CASSYSGGANTEAFF
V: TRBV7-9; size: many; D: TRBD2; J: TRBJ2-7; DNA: TGTGCCAGCAGTCTCGACGGACTAGCGGGGTACGAGCAGTACTTC; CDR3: CASSLDGLAGYEQYF
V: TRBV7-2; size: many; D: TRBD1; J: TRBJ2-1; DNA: TGTGCCAGCAGCCCAGACGTCGGACAGGGCAGCAATGAGCAGTTCTTC; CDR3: CASSPDVGQGSNEQFF
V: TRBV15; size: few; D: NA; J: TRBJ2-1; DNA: TGTGCCACCAGCAGGCCCTTGGGGGTCGAGCAGTTCTTC; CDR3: CATSRPLGVEQFF
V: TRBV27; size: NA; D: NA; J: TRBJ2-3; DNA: TGTGCCAGCAGTTTTAGGGCGGGACAGCGGATCGCAGATACGCAGTATTTT; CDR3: CASSFRAGQRIADTQYF
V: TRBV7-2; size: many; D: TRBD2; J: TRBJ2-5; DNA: TGTGCCAGCAGCAGGACTAGCGGGGGGGCCCTCCAAGAGACCCAGTACTTC; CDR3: CASSRTSGGALQETQYF
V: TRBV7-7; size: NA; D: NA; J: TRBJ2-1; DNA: TGTGCCAGCAGCTTAGACTCGGACCTTGAGCAGTTCTTC; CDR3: CASSLDSDLEQFF
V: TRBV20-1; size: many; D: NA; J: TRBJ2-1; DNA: TGCAGTGCTGGCGGACTTGCTTGGGGTGAGCAGTTCTTC; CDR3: CSAGGLAWGEQFF
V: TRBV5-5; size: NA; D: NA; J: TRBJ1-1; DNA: TGTGCCAGCAGCCCTATGGGGGGGAGCACTGAAGCTTTCTTT; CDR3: CASSPMGGSTEAFF
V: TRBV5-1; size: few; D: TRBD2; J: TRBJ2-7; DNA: TGCGCCAGCAGCTGGCGTAGCGGGGGGGCCGATGAGCAGTACTTC; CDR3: CASSWRSGGADEQYF
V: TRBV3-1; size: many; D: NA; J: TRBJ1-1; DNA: TGTGCCAGCAGCCGGGCTCGGAGGGGCACTGAAGCTTTCTTT; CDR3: CASSRARRGTEAFF
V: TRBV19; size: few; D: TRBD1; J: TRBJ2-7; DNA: TGTGCCAGTGCTCCGGGACAGGGTTCCTACGAGCAGTACTTC; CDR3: CASAPGQGSYEQYF
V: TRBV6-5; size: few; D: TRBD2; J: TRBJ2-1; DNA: TGTGCCAGCAGTTACCCAGGACTAGCGGGAGATGAGCAGTTCTTC; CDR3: CASSYPGLAGDEQFF
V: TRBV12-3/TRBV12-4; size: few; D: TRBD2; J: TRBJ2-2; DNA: TGTGCCAGCAGTTTTAGGAGGCGGGAGGGGCCAACCGGGGAGCTGTTTTTT; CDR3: CASSFRRREGPTGELFF
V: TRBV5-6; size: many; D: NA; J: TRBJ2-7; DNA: TGTGCCAGCAGCTCTCTCAAGCGGGCCTACGAGCAGTACTTC; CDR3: CASSSLKRAYEQYF
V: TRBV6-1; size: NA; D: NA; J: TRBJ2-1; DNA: TGTGCCAGCAGTGAAGGGCAGGGTAATGAGCAGTTCTTC; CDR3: CASSEGQGNEQFF
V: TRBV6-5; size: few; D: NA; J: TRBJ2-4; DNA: TGTGCCAGCAGTTACTCGTCCCGGGGGCTGAACATTCAGTACTTC; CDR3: CASSYSSRGLNIQYF